The 10 T cell receptor beta chains below were found in one sample sequenced in a study of blood T cell repertoires in COVID-19. The protocol was immunoSEQ multiplex PCR, while the TCRdb copy is restricted to in-frame clones and leaves out a portion. The data show about 100,000 clones, less than 85% seen once. Sequencing was done on a sample of peripheral blood. Receptor source: an elderly woman with active or convalescent COVID-19.

The rearrangement uses TRBV9 and TRBJ2-3; D might be TRBD2 (5 bases). Trimming removed 6 bases at V and 2 bases at J, with 13 bases between. CDR1 and CDR2 from the germline V gene are SGDLS and YYNGEE. The CDR3 totals 14 residues. CDR3 loop: CASTFAGTTDTQYF. CDR3 nucleotide sequence: TGTGCCAGCACCTTCGCGGGTACCACAGATACGCAGTATTTT. Based on the CDR3 plus reference TRBV9 and TRBJ2-3, the full variable domain is DSGVTQTPKHLITATGQRVTLRCSPRSGDLSVYWYQQSLDQGLQFLIQYYNGEERAKGNILERFSAQQFPDLHSELNLSSLELGDSALYFCASTFAGTTDTQYFGPGTRLTVL.

The genes are TRBV24-1 and TRBJ2-2; weak D call: TRBD2 (6 bases). The germline CDR1 and CDR2 sequences are KGHDR and SFDVKD. This CDR3 has 14 amino acids. V was trimmed by 1 base and J by 5 bases, leaving 7 bases between them. The CDR3 protein is CATSDFGGTGELFF. CDR3 bases: TGTGCCACCAGTGATTTTGGGGGGACCGGGGAGCTGTTTTTT.

This chain connects TRBV29-1 to TRBJ2-7, with 8 bases aligning to TRBD2. CDR1 and CDR2 (germline): SQVTM, ANQGSEA. The CDR3 runs to 16 residues. V lost 4 bases and J lost 4; bases outside the gene matches: 15. For the CDR3, the DNA is TGCAGCGTTGCAGCGGGAGTGCCCCAAGGGGAGTACGAGCAGTACTTC. This codes for CSVAAGVPQGEYEQYF.

V usage is TRBV2 and J usage is TRBJ2-5; 8 bases fit TRBD2. This CDR3 has 13 amino acids. V dropped 6 bases and J dropped 6; count of bases not matched to a gene: 6. Looked up from germline, CDR1 is SNHLY and CDR2 is FYNNEI. The CDR3 loop reads CASRGTSLQTQYF. The DNA for the CDR3 is TGTGCCAGCAGGGGGACTAGTCTTCAGACCCAGTACTTC.

The genes are TRBV4-1 and TRBJ2-1; 7 nucleotides line up with TRBD1. After removal of 1 base from V and 7 bases from J, the junction contained 10 bases not matched to a gene. The germline V gene has CDR1 MGHRA and CDR2 YSYEKL. The CDR3 totals 16 residues. CDR3 coding DNA: TGCGCCAGCAGCCAAGTAGCAGGGGGAAGCAAGAATGAGCAGTTCTTC. Its translation is CASSQVAGGSKNEQFF.

The chain couples TRBV4-1 to TRBJ1-3, with D possibly TRBD1 on 5 matching bases. This CDR3 has 17 residues. Germline-derived CDR1 and CDR2 are MGHRA and YSYEKL. Deletions cut 1 base from V and 0 bases from J, with 13 bases between. DNA of the CDR3: TGCGCCAGCAGCCAAGGGGTTACAGGACCCTCTGGAAACACCATATATTTT. Translation: CASSQGVTGPSGNTIYF.

The chain recombines TRBV6-1 with TRBJ1-5, with 10 bases that match TRBD1. V shed 6 bases and J 5 bases; nucleotides not matched to a gene: 7. The CDR3 has 15 residues. Germline values: CDR1 MNHNS, CDR2 SASEGT. Here the CDR3 reads CASRETGGSHQPQHF. The CDR3, as DNA: TGTGCCAGCAGGGAGACAGGGGGCTCGCATCAGCCCCAGCATTTT.

Only one count was recorded for this clone. This sequence joins TRBV19 and TRBJ2-1, with 8 bases identical to TRBD2. The ends lost 11 bases at V and 7 bases at J; junction bases unmatched: 10. Germline CDR1 reads LNHDA; CDR2 reads SQIVND (reference sequence). This CDR3 is built from 13 residues. CDR3: CAVSVAGGNEQFF. In nucleotides, the CDR3 is TGTGCCGTATCAGTGGCGGGAGGAAATGAGCAGTTCTTC.

In its sample, this clone was seen once. This rearrangement joins TRBV24-1 to TRBJ2-5; 16 nucleotides agree with TRBD2. This CDR3 has 16 amino acids. Germline CDR1 reads KGHDR; CDR2 reads SFDVKD. V shed 4 bases and J 5 bases; nucleotides not matched to a gene: 3. Here the CDR3 reads CATSEGLAGGPETQYF. CDR3 coding DNA: TGTGCCACCAGTGAGGGACTAGCGGGAGGGCCGGAGACCCAGTACTTC.

V gene TRBV4-2 combines with J gene TRBJ1-6, with D uncertain. The CDR3 has 16 amino acids. CDR1 is LGHNA and CDR2 is YNFKEQ in the germline V gene. Trimming shortened V by 5 bases and J by 6 bases, and 17 bases separated the two germline ends. The CDR3 DNA reads as TGTGCCAGCAGCTCTCGTTCGGGTTCTAGTAATTCACCCCTCCACTTT. Its protein is CASSSRSGSSNSPLHF.